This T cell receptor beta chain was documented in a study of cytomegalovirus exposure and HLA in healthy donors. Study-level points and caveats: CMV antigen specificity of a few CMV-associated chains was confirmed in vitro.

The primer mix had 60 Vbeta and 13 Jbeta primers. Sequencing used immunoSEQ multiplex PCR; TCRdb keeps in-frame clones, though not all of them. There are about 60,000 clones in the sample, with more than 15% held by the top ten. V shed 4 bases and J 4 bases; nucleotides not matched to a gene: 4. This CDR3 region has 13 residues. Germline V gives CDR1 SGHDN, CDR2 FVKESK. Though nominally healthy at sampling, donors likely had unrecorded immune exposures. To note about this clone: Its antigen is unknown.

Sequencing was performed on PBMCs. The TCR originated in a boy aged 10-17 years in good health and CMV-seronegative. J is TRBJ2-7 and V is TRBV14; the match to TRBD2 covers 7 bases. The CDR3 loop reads CASSRTSVYEQYF. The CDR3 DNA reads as TGTGCCAGCAGCCGAACTAGCGTTTACGAGCAGTACTTC. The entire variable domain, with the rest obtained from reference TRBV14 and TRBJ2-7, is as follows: EAGVTQFPSHSVIEKGQTVTLRCDPISGHDNLYWYRRVMGKEIKFLLHFVKESKQDESGMPNNRFLAERTGGTYSTLKVQPAELEDSGVYFCASSRTSVYEQYFGPGTRLTVT.